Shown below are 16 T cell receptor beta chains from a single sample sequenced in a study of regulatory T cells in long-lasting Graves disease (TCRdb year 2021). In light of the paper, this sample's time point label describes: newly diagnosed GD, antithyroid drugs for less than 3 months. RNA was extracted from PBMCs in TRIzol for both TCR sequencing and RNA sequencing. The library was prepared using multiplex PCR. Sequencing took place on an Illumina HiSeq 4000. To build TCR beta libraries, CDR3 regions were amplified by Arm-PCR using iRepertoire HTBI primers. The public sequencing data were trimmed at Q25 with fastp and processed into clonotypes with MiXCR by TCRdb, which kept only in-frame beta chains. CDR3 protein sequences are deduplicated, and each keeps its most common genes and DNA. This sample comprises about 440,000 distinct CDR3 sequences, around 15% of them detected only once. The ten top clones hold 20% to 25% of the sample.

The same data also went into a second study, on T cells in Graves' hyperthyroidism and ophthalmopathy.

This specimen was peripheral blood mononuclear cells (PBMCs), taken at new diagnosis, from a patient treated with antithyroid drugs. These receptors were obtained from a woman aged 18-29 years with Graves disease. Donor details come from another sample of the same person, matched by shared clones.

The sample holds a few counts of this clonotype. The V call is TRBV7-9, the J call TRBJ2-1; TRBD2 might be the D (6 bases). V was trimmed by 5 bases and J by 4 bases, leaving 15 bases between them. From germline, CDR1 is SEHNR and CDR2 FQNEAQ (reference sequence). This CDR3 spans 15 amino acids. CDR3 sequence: CASSGRTGDYNEQFF. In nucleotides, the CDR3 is TGTGCCAGCAGCGGGAGGACTGGAGATTACAATGAGCAGTTCTTC.

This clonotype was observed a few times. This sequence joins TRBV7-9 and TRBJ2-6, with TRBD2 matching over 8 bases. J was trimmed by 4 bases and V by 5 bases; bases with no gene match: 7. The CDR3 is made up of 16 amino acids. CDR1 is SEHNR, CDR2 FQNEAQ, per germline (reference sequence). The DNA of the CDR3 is TGTGCCAGCAGCCGAGCGGGAGTTAAGGGGGCCAACGTCCTGACTTTC. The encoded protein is CASSRAGVKGANVLTF.

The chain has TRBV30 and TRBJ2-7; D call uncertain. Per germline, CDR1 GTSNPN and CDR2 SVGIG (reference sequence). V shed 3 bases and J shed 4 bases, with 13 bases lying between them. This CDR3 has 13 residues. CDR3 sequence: CAWRGPGRYEQYF. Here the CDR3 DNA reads TGTGCCTGGAGGGGTCCCGGCCGATACGAGCAGTACTTC. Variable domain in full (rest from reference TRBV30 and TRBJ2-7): SQTIHQWPATLVQPVGSPLSLECTVEGTSNPNLYWYRQAAGRGLQLLFYSVGIGQISSEVPQNLSASRPQDRQFILSSKKLLLSDSGFYLCAWRGPGRYEQYFGPGTRLTVT.

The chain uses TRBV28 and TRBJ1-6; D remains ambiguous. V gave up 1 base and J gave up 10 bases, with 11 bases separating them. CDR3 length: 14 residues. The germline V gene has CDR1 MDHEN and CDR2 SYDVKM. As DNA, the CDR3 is TGTGCCAGCAGTTTATCAACAGAGCCCTCACCCCTCCACTTT. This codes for CASSLSTEPSPLHF. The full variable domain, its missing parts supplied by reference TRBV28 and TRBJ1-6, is DVKVTQSSRYLVKRTGEKVFLECVQDMDHENMFWYRQDPGLGLRLIYFSYDVKMKEKGDIPEGYSVSREKKERFSLILESASTNQTSMYLCASSLSTEPSPLHFGNGTRLTVT.

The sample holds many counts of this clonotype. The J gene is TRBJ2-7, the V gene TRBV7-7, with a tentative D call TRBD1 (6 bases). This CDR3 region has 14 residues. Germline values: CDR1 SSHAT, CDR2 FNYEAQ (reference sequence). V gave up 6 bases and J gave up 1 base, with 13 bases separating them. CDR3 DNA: TGTGCCAGCAGTTTCGGCCAGGGGTCCTACGAGCAGTACTTC. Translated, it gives CASSFGQGSYEQYF.

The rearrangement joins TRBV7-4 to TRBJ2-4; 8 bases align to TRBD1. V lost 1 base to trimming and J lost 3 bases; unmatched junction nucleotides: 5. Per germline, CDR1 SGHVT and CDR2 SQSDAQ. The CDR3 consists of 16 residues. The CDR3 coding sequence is TGTGCCAGCAGCTTAGAATCAGGGGGCGACAAAAACATTCAGTACTTC. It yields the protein CASSLESGGDKNIQYF.

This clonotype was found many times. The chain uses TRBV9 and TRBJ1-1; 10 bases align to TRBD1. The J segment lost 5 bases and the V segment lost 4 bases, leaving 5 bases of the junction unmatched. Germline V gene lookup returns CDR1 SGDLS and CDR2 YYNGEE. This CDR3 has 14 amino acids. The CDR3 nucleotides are TGTGCCAGCAGCAACTGGGGACAGGGGACTGAAGCTTTCTTT. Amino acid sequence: CASSNWGQGTEAFF.

The CDR3 DNA is TGCAGTGCCCCAGGACAGGAGTCACAGGAGCTGTTTTTT. This gives the protein CSAPGQESQELFF. V and J are TRBV20-1 and TRBJ2-2; the match to TRBD1 covers 7 bases. CDR1 is DFQATT, CDR2 SNEGSKA, per germline (reference sequence). The CDR3 has 13 residues. The trim removed 6 bases at V and 10 bases at J, leaving 11 bases unmatched.

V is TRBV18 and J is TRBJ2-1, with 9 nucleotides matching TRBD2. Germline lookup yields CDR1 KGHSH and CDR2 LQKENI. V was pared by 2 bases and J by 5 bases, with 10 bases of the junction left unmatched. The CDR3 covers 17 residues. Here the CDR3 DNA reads TGTGCCAGCTCACCAGGCGGGGGGGCGCGCGGGGACAATGAGCAGTTCTTC. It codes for CASSPGGGARGDNEQFF.

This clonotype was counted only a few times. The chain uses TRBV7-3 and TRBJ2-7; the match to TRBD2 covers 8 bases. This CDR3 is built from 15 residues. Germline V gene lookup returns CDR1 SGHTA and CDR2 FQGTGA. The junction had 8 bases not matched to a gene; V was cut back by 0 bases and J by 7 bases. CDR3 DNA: TGTGCCAGCAGCTTAACATGGACTGTAGCGGGGGAGCAGTACTTC. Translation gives CASSLTWTVAGEQYF.

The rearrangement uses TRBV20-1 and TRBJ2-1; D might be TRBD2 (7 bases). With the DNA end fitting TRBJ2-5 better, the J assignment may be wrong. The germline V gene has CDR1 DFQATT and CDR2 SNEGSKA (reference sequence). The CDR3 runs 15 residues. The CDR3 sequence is CSANRGAGPQETQYF. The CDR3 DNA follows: TGCAGTGCTAATCGGGGGGCGGGGCCCCAAGAGACCCAGTACTTC.

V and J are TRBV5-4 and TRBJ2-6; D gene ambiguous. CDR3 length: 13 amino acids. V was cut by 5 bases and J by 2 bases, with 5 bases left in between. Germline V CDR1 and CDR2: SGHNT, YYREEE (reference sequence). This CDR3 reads CASRIPGANVLTF. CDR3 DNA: TGTGCCAGCAGGATTCCTGGGGCCAACGTCCTGACTTTC. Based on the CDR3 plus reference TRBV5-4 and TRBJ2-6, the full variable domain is ETGVTQSPTHLIKTRGQQVTLRCSSQSGHNTVSWYQQALGQGPQFIFQYYREEENGRGNFPPRFSGLQFPNYSSELNVNALELDDSALYLCASRIPGANVLTFGAGSRLTVL.

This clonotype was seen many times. CDR3 coding DNA: TGTGCCAGCAGCTTAAGTTCGGCCACAGATACGCAGTATTTT. Translating it yields CASSLSSATDTQYF. This chain links TRBV7-3 with TRBJ2-3; D unresolved. In germline, CDR1 is SGHTA, CDR2 FQGTGA. Trimming shortened V by 1 base and J by 2 bases, and 7 bases separated the two germline ends. The CDR3 length is 14 residues. Drawing the rest from reference TRBV7-3 and TRBJ2-3, the complete variable domain is GAGVSQTPSNKVTEKGKYVELRCDPISGHTALYWYRQSLGQGPEFLIYFQGTGAADDSGLPNDRFFAVRPEGSVSTLKIQRTERGDSAVYLCASSLSSATDTQYFGPGTRLTVL.

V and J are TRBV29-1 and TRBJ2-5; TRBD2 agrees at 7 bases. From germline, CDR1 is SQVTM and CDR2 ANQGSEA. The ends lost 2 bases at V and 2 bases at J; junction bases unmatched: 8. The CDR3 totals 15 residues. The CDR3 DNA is TGCAGCGTTGAATCAGCGGGGCTCATACAAGAGACCCAGTACTTC. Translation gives CSVESAGLIQETQYF.

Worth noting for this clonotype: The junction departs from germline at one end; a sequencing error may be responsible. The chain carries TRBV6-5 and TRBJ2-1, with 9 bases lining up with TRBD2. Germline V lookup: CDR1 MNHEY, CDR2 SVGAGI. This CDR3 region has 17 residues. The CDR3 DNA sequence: TGTGCCAGCAGTTTCGGCGGGAGGGCCTTATCGATGGATGATCAGTTCTTC. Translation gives CASSFGGRALSMDDQFF.

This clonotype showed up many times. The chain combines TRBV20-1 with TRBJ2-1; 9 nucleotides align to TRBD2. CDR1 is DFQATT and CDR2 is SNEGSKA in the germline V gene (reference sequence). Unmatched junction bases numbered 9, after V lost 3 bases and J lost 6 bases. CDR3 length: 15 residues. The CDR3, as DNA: TGCAGTGCTAGCAGTGCGGTTAGCGGGAGCAATGAGCAGTTCTTC. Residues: CSASSAVSGSNEQFF.